Below are 28 T cell receptor beta chains sequenced from a single sample in a study of regulatory T cells in long-lasting Graves disease. Time point of the sample: newly diagnosed GD, antithyroid drugs for less than 3 months. The TCR library was prepared using RNA isolated from PBMCs. The TCR beta library used iRepertoire HTBI primers with Arm-PCR amplification of CDR3. MiXCR was run by TCRdb on the multiplex PCR reads, yielding one entry per CDR3 protein. Of about 420,000 distinct CDR3 sequences in the sample, less than 20% are singletons; the top ten hold around 23%. These same records also appear under a second study, on T cells in Graves' hyperthyroidism and ophthalmopathy.

The sample here was peripheral blood mononuclear cells (PBMCs), taken at new diagnosis, from a patient treated with antithyroid drugs. Receptors originate from a woman under 30 with Graves disease.

This clonotype was detected ten times or more. J is TRBJ1-6 and V is TRBV2; TRBD1 matches 8 bases. Germline V CDR1 and CDR2: SNHLY, FYNNEI. Trimming at V came to 6 bases and at J to 9 bases, leaving 10 bases not matched to a gene. The CDR3 runs to 15 residues. The DNA for the CDR3 is TGTGCCAGCAGACCAGACAGGGGAGGGATTTCACCCCTCCACTTT. It translates to CASRPDRGGISPLHF.

This sequence joins TRBV4-1 and TRBJ1-5, with 7 bases aligning to TRBD1. The CDR3 is 15 residues long. The germline CDR1 and CDR2 sequences are MGHRA and YSYEKL. Trimming took 1 base from V and 11 from J; bases not matched to a gene: 11. The CDR3 bases are TGCGCCAGCAGCCAAGGGGGACAGAACCGGGTGGCCCAGCATTTT. It encodes CASSQGGQNRVAQHF.

This clonotype was found a few times. This CDR3 reads CASSLSGRSEQFF. CDR3 DNA: TGTGCCAGCAGTCTTAGCGGGAGGAGTGAGCAGTTCTTC. The V call is TRBV12-3 or TRBV12-4, the J call TRBJ2-1; 10 bases are shared with TRBD2. V shed 5 bases, J shed 9 bases, and the junction held 4 bases outside the gene matches. The CDR3 loop spans 13 amino acids.

Concerning this clonotype itself: A far more abundant clone sits one base away, making this likely a read error. The CDR3 does not close with the conserved phenylalanine or tryptophan, likely indicating a read error. This rearrangement joins TRBV9 to TRBJ2-1; weak D call: TRBD2 (5 bases). CDR3 length: 17 residues. Germline V CDR1 and CDR2: SGDLS, YYNGEE. V lost 5 bases and J 3 bases, leaving 21 bases between the germline ends. As DNA, the CDR3 is TGTGCCAGCAGTGAACTGCCGCGTAGGACTGGCTACAATGAGCAGTTCTTA. This translates into CASSELPRRTGYNEQFL.

J is TRBJ2-1 and V is TRBV7-8, with D unresolved. Looked up from germline, CDR1 is SGHVS and CDR2 is FQNEAQ. V was shortened by 2 bases and J by 9 bases, with 20 bases between the two germline ends. The CDR3 has 16 amino acids. The chain's CDR3 is CASSLTRVSRPGEQFF. CDR3 bases: TGTGCCAGCAGCTTAACCCGGGTTTCGCGGCCTGGTGAGCAGTTCTTC.

This clonotype was counted many times. The chain joins TRBV11-1 to TRBJ2-1, with 7 bases matching TRBD2. Germline CDR1 and CDR2: SGHAT and FQDESV (reference sequence). V dropped 5 bases and J dropped 4; count of bases not matched to a gene: 8. The CDR3 is 15 residues long. CDR3 amino acids: CASSPNLAEYNEQFF. The CDR3 DNA reads as TGTGCCAGCAGCCCCAATCTAGCGGAATACAATGAGCAGTTCTTC.

The J gene is TRBJ2-5, the V gene TRBV27; D is perhaps TRBD1 (5 bases). The CDR3 runs 14 residues. The germline V and J ends were trimmed by 6 bases and 3 bases, with 14 bases remaining between them. Germline CDR1 MNHEY, CDR2 SMNVEV (reference sequence). DNA for the CDR3: TGTGCCAGCAGAGACAATCAGGGTAAAGAGACCCAGTACTTC. It codes for CASRDNQGKETQYF.

The J gene is TRBJ1-5, the V gene TRBV11-1; D may be TRBD1 (6 bases). Trimming stripped 5 bases from V and 7 bases from J, with 9 bases between. Germline CDR1 SGHAT, CDR2 FQDESV (reference sequence). This CDR3 region has 12 residues. CDR3 sequence reads: CASSKDRQPQHF. Here the CDR3 DNA reads TGTGCCAGCAGCAAGGACAGACAGCCCCAGCATTTT.

This clonotype showed up many times. The V call is TRBV7-2, the J call TRBJ2-7; D may be TRBD1 (6 bases). Trimming cost V 1 base and J 2 bases, with 9 bases left between them. Germline assignment: CDR1 SGHTA and CDR2 FQGNSA. The CDR3 is 14 amino acids. This chain's CDR3 is CASSLESGAYEQYF. The CDR3 region has the DNA TGTGCCAGCAGCTTAGAGTCAGGGGCCTACGAGCAGTACTTC.

This clonotype appeared many times. The rearrangement links TRBV5-1 to TRBJ2-2, with 11 nucleotides matching TRBD2. Germline CDR1 SGHRS, CDR2 YFSETQ. The CDR3 spans 17 residues. V was clipped by 3 bases and J by 3 bases; unmatched bases: 7. CDR3 loop: CASSSGLAGPDTGELFF. The CDR3 bases are TGCGCCAGCAGCTCCGGACTAGCGGGTCCCGACACCGGGGAGCTGTTTTTT.

At least ten counts were recorded for this clonotype. This rearrangement joins TRBV6-5 to TRBJ2-7; TRBD2 agrees at 9 bases. V dropped 2 bases and J dropped 4; count of bases not matched to a gene: 15. Per the germline V gene, CDR1 is MNHEY and CDR2 is SVGAGI. There are 18 residues in the CDR3. Written as DNA, the CDR3 is TGTGCCAGCAGTTACGCTAGCGGGACGCGTATGTCTTTTTACGAGCAGTACTTC. Encoded protein: CASSYASGTRMSFYEQYF.

The table lists this clonotype with many counts. This chain uses TRBV20-1 with TRBJ2-1; possible D gene TRBD1, 6 bases. The germline V gene encodes CDR1 DFQATT and CDR2 SNEGSKA (reference sequence). Trimming removed 6 bases at V and 4 bases at J, with 13 bases between. The CDR3 is made up of 13 amino acids. CDR3 DNA: TGCAGTGCGCCAGGGGTTCGGTACAATGAGCAGTTCTTC. Protein sequence: CSAPGVRYNEQFF.

Only a few counts were recorded for this clonotype. The V call is TRBV6-5, the J call TRBJ2-5; 8 nucleotides align to TRBD2. This CDR3 has 20 residues. The junction had 18 bases not matched to a gene; V was cut back by 2 bases and J by 1 base. In germline, CDR1 is MNHEY, CDR2 SVGAGI. This chain's CDR3 is CASSYELPFGVSGVQETQYF. The CDR3 DNA sequence: TGTGCCAGCAGTTACGAGCTCCCTTTTGGTGTTAGCGGGGTCCAAGAGACCCAGTACTTC.

The table lists this clonotype with many counts. The chain is built from TRBV28 and TRBJ1-2; a possible D gene is TRBD1 (5 bases). Germline CDR1 is MDHEN and CDR2 is SYDVKM. The germline V and J ends were trimmed by 4 bases and 3 bases, with 15 bases remaining between them. CDR3 length equals 15 residues. CDR3 sequence: CASSSDWRGDYGYTF. The CDR3, as DNA: TGTGCCAGCAGTTCGGATTGGCGGGGCGACTATGGCTACACCTTC.

This clonotype showed up just a few times. This rearrangement joins TRBV10-3 to TRBJ1-6; D call uncertain. The germline V gene has CDR1 ENHRY and CDR2 SYGVKD. The CDR3 consists of 15 residues. The V and J ends lost 10 bases and 7 bases respectively, with 20 bases between them. DNA of the CDR3: TGTGCCACCTACCCCCGGGCAGGAGAGAATTCACCCCTCCACTTT. Its translation is CATYPRAGENSPLHF.

This clonotype was detected many times. This chain joins TRBV6-5 and TRBJ1-5; D possibly corresponds to TRBD1 (5 bases). Trimming left V 0 bases short and J 4 bases short, with 7 bases between. The CDR3 loop spans 14 amino acids. Per the germline V gene, CDR1 is MNHEY and CDR2 is SVGAGI. This CDR3 reads CASSYSAGNQPQHF. CDR3 bases: TGTGCCAGCAGTTACTCCGCAGGGAATCAGCCCCAGCATTTT.

In the case of this clonotype: This sequence may be a read error, since a much larger clone differs from it by one base. The rearrangement links TRBV20-1 to TRBJ2-1; 8 bases fit TRBD2. Germline V gene lookup returns CDR1 DFQATT and CDR2 SNEGSKA (reference sequence). The V gene end was trimmed by 1 base and the J gene end by 8 bases; junction bases not matched to a gene: 7. The CDR3 has 14 residues. CDR3: CSARVAGGFYEQFF. CDR3 coding DNA: TGCAGTGCTAGAGTGGCGGGAGGCTTCTATGAGCAGTTCTTC.

This clonotype was counted between two and nine times. The chain uses TRBV20-1 and TRBJ2-1, with 11 bases fitting TRBD2. This CDR3 comprises 15 residues. Germline-derived CDR1 and CDR2 are DFQATT and SNEGSKA (reference sequence). Losses at the gene ends were 1 base for V and 5 bases for J; bases not matched to a gene: 4. DNA for the CDR3: TGCAGTGCTAGAGGGGGGACTAGCGGACACAATGAGCAGTTCTTC. Residues: CSARGGTSGHNEQFF.

The rearrangement links TRBV19 to TRBJ2-1, with no clear D. The CDR3 totals 14 residues. Germline CDR1 is LNHDA and CDR2 is SQIVND (reference sequence). Trimming stripped 0 bases from V and 3 bases from J, with 6 bases between. CDR3 residues: CASSIEGGYNEQFF. CDR3 sequence (DNA): TGTGCCAGTAGTATAGAGGGCGGCTACAATGAGCAGTTCTTC.

In regard to this clonotype: A much larger clone differs from this one at a single base, so this may be a read error. This chain joins TRBV20-1 and TRBJ2-1; a weak D match, TRBD2 (5 bases). The CDR3 is 15 residues long. Per germline, CDR1 DFQATT and CDR2 SNEGSKA (reference sequence). This CDR3 reads CSARDQEGGYNGQFF. DNA of the CDR3: TGCAGTGCTAGAGATCAAGAGGGCGGCTACAATGGGCAGTTCTTC.

This clonotype came up many times. V is TRBV28 and J is TRBJ2-5, with TRBD2 matching over 14 bases. Germline V CDR1 and CDR2: MDHEN, SYDVKM. J gave up 14 bases and V 7 bases, and 15 bases lay outside the gene matches. There are 15 residues in the CDR3. In DNA, the CDR3 is TGTGCCAGCACACAAACCGGGACTAGCGGGAGAGGGGAATACTTC. This sequence encodes CASTQTGTSGRGEYF.

The rearrangement links TRBV28 to TRBJ2-7, with D hard to call. With 3 bases removed from V and 6 bases from J, the gap between germline ends came to 6 bases. CDR3 size: 11 residues. Germline loops: CDR1 MDHEN, CDR2 SYDVKM. The CDR3 sequence is CASSFSFEQYF. CDR3 bases: TGTGCCAGCAGTTTCAGCTTCGAGCAGTACTTC.

The chain uses TRBV7-2 and TRBJ1-5; D is perhaps TRBD1 (5 bases). V was trimmed by 6 bases and J by 1 base, leaving 13 bases between them. CDR1 and CDR2 (germline): SGHTA, FQGNSA. This CDR3 spans 15 amino acids. CDR3 bases: TGTGCCAGCAGGAAGACGACAGTGAGCAATCAGCCCCAGCATTTT. It codes for CASRKTTVSNQPQHF.

This clonotype was counted many times. This chain links TRBV28 with TRBJ2-1; possible D gene TRBD2, 5 bases. Trimming cost V 6 bases and J 10 bases, with 13 bases left between them. The CDR3 spans 12 residues. The V gene's germline CDR1 is MDHEN and CDR2 SYDVKM. The CDR3 sequence is CASSPSGLEQFF. In DNA form, the CDR3 reads TGTGCCAGCAGCCCCAGCGGCTTAGAGCAGTTCTTC.

This chain connects TRBV5-1 to TRBJ2-5; TRBD2 might be the D (5 bases). Trimming removed 7 bases from V and 7 bases from J, with 20 bases in between. CDR1 SGHRS and CDR2 YFSETQ come from the germline V gene. The CDR3 is made up of 14 amino acids. CDR3 DNA: TGCGCCAGCGGGATAGACACCTTAGGGAGGACCCAGTACTTC. It yields the protein CASGIDTLGRTQYF.

This clonotype was detected ten times or more. This chain joins TRBV28 and TRBJ2-7, with D hard to call. Germline lookup yields CDR1 MDHEN and CDR2 SYDVKM. V was trimmed by 4 bases and J by 9 bases, leaving 19 bases between them. CDR3 size: 14 residues. CDR3 sequence (DNA): TGTGCCAGCAGTTCCTCCGGGCCACCTGGCGTGCAGTACTTC. It encodes CASSSSGPPGVQYF. The complete variable domain, with remaining parts taken from reference TRBV28 and TRBJ2-7, reads DVKVTQSSRYLVKRTGEKVFLECVQDMDHENMFWYRQDPGLGLRLIYFSYDVKMKEKGDIPEGYSVSREKKERFSLILESASTNQTSMYLCASSSSGPPGVQYFGPGTRLTVT.

This clonotype was recorded many times. The rearrangement uses TRBV20-1 and TRBJ2-1; 10 positions match TRBD2. Trimming removed 3 bases from V and 7 bases from J; junction bases left unmatched: 6. The CDR3 runs to 14 residues. Germline V lookup: CDR1 DFQATT, CDR2 SNEGSKA (reference sequence). Written as DNA, the CDR3 is TGCAGTGCTAGGTCCAGCGGGAGGGTAAATGAGCAGTTCTTC. Translated, it gives CSARSSGRVNEQFF.

The chain combines TRBV5-5 with TRBJ2-6; D call uncertain. This CDR3 spans 14 amino acids. Germline lookup yields CDR1 SGHKS and CDR2 YYEKEE (reference sequence). V dropped 0 bases and J dropped 6 bases, with 7 bases sitting between them. The CDR3 protein is CASSLAGEANVLTF. CDR3 in DNA: TGTGCCAGCAGCTTGGCCGGAGAGGCCAACGTCCTGACTTTC.